This T cell receptor (beta chain) was retrieved from a study of T cell changes during pregnancy in multiple sclerosis. The trim removed 3 bases at V and 2 bases at J, leaving 7 bases unmatched. CDR1 is SEHNR, CDR2 FQNEAQ, per germline (reference sequence). CDR3 length equals 15 residues. Repertoires were generated with immunoSEQ multiplex PCR, while TCRdb's copy carries only in-frame clones and drops some. This sample has about 120,000 clones, with roughly 92% found just once. The sample consisted of peripheral blood, taken before pregnancy. This clonotype was obtained from a female donor with multiple sclerosis, enrolled in a pregnancy study. V is TRBV7-9 and J is TRBJ2-7; 7 bases fit TRBD2. The CDR3 loop is CASSFVSGSTYEQYF. CDR3 DNA: TGTGCCAGCAGCTTCGTTAGCGGGTCAACCTACGAGCAGTACTTC. The whole variable domain, filled in from reference TRBV7-9 and TRBJ2-7, reads DTGVSQNPRHKITKRGQNVTFRCDPISEHNRLYWYRQTLGQGPEFLTYFQNEAQLEKSRLLSDRFSAERPKGSFSTLEIQRTEQGDSAMYLCASSFVSGSTYEQYFGPGTRLTVT.